The T cell receptor beta chain described here comes from a study of OX40 agonist ivuxolimab in advanced cancers. Study conclusions and caveats: At 0.1 to 3.0 mg/kg and by week 6, CD4+ and CD8+ T cells in the blood had expanded clonally. On average, a greater number of expanded clones characterised CD8+ T cells relative to CD4+. Partial responders at 0.1-3.0 mg/kg had among the lowest clonal expansion.

Samples were taken at baseline and on day 1 of cycles 4 and 7. The V segment lost 2 bases and the J segment 9 bases; nucleotides outside the gene matches: 13. CDR3 length equals 16 residues. CDR1 and CDR2 (germline): ENHRY, SYGVKD. Worth noting for this clone: Its antigen is currently unknown.

Repertoires were generated with immunoSEQ multiplex PCR, while TCRdb's copy carries only in-frame clones and drops some. The table has around 50,000 clones, over 75% seen once. Specimen: CD4+ or CD8+ T cells sorted from blood, collected in a trial of the OX40 agonist ivuxolimab. The chain recombines TRBV10-3 with TRBJ2-1; 7 bases agree with TRBD2. The sequence derives from an adult with an advanced solid tumor such as melanoma, head and neck, liver or kidney cancer. The CDR3 sequence: CAISERPAGSLGEQFF. The DNA for the CDR3 is TGTGCCATCAGTGAGCGCCCAGCGGGGAGTTTGGGTGAGCAGTTCTTC.